This TCR beta chain comes out of a study of breast tumors, draining lymph nodes, adjacent tissues. Samples came from axillary lymph nodes draining the breast cancer. Ten or more counts support this clonotype. V gave up 4 bases and J gave up 3 bases; unmatched junction bases: 6. Germline values: CDR1 MNHEY, CDR2 SVGAGI. The CDR3 runs to 15 residues. TCRdb re-called the multiplex PCR reads with MiXCR, one entry per CDR3 protein. Among approximately 100,000 distinct CDR3 sequences listed, more than 25% were seen once. This sequence joins TRBV6-5 and TRBJ1-5, with 7 bases identical to TRBD1. The sequenced sample consisted of axillary lymph node tissue. The source is a female donor with breast cancer. Some clones in this sample may be carry-over from other donors' samples. The CDR3 nucleotides are TGTGCCAGCAGTTCTGGACAGGCTGACAATCAGCCCCAGCATTTT. As protein: CASSSGQADNQPQHF.